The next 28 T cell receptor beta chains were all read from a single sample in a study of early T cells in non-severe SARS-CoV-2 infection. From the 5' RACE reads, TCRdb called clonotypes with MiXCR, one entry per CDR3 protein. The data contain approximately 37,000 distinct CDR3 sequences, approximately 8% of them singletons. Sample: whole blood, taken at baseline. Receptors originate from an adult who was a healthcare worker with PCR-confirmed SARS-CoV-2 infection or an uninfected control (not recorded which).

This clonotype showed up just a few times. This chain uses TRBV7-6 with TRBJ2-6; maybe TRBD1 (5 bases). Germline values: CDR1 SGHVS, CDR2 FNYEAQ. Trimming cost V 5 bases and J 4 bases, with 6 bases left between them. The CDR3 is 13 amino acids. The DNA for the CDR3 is TGTGCCAGCAGCCCAGGGGGGGCCAACGTCCTGACTTTC. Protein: CASSPGGANVLTF.

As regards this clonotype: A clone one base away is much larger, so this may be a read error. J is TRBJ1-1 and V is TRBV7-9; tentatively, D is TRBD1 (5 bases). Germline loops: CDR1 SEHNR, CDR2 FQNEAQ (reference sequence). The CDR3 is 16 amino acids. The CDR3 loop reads CASSLYLGAPNTEASF. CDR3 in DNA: TGTGCCAGCAGCTTATATCTAGGGGCTCCGAACACTGAAGCTTCCTTT.

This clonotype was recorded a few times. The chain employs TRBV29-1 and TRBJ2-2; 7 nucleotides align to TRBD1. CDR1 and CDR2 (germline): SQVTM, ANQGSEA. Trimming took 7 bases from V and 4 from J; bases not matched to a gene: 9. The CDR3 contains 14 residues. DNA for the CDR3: TGCAGCGCCAAGACAGGGTCGGGCACCGGGGAGCTGTTTTTT. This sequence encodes CSAKTGSGTGELFF.

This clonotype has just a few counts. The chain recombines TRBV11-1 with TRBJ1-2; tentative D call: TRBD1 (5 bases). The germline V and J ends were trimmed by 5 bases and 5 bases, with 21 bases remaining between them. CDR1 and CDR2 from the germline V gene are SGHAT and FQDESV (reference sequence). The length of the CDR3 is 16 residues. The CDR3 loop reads CASSRRLTADRYGYTF. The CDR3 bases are TGTGCCAGCAGCCGACGACTCACTGCCGACAGATATGGCTACACCTTC.

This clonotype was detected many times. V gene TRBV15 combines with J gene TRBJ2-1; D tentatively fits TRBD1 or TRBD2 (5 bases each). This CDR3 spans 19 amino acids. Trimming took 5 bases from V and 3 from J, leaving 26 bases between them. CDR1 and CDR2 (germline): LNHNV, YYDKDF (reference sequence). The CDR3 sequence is CATSLSMPPGTFHYNEQFF. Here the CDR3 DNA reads TGTGCCACCAGCCTTTCCATGCCCCCCGGGACCTTTCACTACAATGAGCAGTTCTTC.

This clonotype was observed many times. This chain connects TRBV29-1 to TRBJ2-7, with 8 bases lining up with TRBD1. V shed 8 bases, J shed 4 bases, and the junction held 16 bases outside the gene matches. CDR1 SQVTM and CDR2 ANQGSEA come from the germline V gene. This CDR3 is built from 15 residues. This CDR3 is CSFGRLDRDGYEQYF. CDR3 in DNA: TGCAGCTTCGGTCGTCTGGACAGGGATGGATACGAGCAGTACTTC.

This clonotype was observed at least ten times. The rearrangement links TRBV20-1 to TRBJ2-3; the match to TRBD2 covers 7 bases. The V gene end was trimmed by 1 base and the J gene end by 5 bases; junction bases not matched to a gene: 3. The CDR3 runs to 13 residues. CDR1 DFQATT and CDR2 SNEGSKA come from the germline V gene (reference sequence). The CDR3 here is CSARVGTKDTQYF. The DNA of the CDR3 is TGCAGTGCTAGAGTTGGGACTAAAGATACGCAGTATTTT.

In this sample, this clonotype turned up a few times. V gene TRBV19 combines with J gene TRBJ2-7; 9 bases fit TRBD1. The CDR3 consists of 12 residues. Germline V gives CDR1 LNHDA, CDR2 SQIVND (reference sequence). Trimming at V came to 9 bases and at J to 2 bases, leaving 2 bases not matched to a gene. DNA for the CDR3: TGTGCCAGCAGGGACAGGGCCTACGAGCAGTACTTC. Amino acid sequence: CASRDRAYEQYF.

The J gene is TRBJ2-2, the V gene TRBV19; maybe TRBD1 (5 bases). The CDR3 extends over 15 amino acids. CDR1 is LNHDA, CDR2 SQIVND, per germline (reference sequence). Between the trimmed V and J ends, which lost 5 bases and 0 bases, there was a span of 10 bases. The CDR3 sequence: CASSLGAANTGELFF. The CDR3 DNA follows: TGTGCCAGTAGTCTTGGGGCAGCGAACACCGGGGAGCTGTTTTTT.

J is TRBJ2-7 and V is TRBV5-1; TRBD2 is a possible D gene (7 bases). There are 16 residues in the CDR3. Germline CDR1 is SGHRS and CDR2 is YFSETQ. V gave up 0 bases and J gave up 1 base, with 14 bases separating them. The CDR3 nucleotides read TGCGCCAGCAGCTTGGTTTCGGGGGGCCTTTCCTACGAGCAGTACTTC. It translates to CASSLVSGGLSYEQYF.

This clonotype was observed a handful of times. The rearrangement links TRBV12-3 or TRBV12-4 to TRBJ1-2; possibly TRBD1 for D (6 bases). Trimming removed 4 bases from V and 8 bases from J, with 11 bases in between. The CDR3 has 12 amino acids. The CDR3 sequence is CASSSWTEGYTF. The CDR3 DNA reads TGTGCCAGCAGTTCTTGGACAGAGGGCTACACCTTC.

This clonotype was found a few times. The CDR3 DNA sequence: TGCAGTGGGGCGGGTCTTCCCTACGAGCAGTACTTC. Amino acids: CSGAGLPYEQYF. The chain combines TRBV20-1 with TRBJ2-7; D perhaps matches TRBD2 (5 bases). The V end was cut by 7 bases, the J end by 2 bases, with 12 bases between. This CDR3 has 12 residues. Germline loops: CDR1 DFQATT, CDR2 SNEGSKA (reference sequence).

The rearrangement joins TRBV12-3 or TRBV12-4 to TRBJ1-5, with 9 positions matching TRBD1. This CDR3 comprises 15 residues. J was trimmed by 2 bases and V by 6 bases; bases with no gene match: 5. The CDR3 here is CASRPTGGGNQPQHF. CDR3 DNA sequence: TGTGCCAGCAGGCCGACAGGGGGAGGCAATCAGCCCCAGCATTTT.

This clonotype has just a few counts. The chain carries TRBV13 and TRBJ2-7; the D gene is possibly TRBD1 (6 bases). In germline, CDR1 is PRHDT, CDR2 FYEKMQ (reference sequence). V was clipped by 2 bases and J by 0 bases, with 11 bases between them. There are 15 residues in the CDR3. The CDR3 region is CASSLSGDISYEQYF. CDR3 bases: TGTGCCAGCAGCTTATCCGGGGACATCTCCTACGAGCAGTACTTC.

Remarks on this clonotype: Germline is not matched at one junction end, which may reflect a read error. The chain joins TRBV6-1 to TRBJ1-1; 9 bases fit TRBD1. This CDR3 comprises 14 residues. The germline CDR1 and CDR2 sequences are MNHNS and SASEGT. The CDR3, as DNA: TGTGCCAGCAGAGTTGGGGACAGGGTCACTAAAGCTTTCTTT. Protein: CASRVGDRVTKAFF.

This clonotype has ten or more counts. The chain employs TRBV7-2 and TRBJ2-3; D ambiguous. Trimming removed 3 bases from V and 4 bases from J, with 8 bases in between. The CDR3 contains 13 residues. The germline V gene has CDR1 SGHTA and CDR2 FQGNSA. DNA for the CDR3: TGTGCCAGCAGCTTTAACATGGCAGATACGCAGTATTTT. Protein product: CASSFNMADTQYF. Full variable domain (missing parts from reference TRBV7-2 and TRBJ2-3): GAGVSQSPSNKVTEKGKDVELRCDPISGHTALYWYRQSLGQGLEFLIYFQGNSAPDKSGLPSDRFSAERTGGSVSTLTIQRTQQEDSAVYLCASSFNMADTQYFGPGTRLTVL.

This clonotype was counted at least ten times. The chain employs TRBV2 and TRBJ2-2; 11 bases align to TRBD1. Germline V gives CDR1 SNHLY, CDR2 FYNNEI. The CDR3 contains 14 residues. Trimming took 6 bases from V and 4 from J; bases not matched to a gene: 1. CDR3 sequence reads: CASRDRGLTGELFF. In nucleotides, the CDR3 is TGTGCCAGCAGGGACAGGGGGCTCACCGGGGAGCTGTTTTTT.

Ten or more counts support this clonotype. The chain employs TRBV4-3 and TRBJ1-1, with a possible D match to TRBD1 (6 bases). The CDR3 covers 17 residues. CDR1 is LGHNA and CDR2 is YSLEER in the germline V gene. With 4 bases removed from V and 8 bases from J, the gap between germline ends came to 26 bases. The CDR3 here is CASSLRDIRRGFPEAFF. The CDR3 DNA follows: TGCGCCAGCAGCCTCCGGGACATTCGAAGAGGGTTCCCCGAAGCTTTCTTT.

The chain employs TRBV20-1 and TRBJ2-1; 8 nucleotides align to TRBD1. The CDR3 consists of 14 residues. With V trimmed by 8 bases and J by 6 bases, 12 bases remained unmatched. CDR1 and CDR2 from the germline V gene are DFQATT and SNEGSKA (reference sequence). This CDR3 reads CSTNGQGEGNEQFF. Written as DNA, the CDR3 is TGCAGTACTAATGGACAGGGTGAGGGCAATGAGCAGTTCTTC.

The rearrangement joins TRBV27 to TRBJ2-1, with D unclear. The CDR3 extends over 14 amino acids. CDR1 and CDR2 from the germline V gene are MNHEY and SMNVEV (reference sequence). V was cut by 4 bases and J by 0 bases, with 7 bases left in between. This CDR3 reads CASSWESSYNEQFF. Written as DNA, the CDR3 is TGTGCCAGCAGTTGGGAAAGCTCCTACAATGAGCAGTTCTTC.

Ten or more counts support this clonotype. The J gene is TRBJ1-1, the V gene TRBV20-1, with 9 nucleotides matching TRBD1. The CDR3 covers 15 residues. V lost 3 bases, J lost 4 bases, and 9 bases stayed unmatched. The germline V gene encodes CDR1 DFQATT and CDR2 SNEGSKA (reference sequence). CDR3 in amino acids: CSASEYGQGSTEAFF. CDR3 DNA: TGCAGTGCTAGCGAGTATGGACAGGGGAGCACTGAAGCTTTCTTT.

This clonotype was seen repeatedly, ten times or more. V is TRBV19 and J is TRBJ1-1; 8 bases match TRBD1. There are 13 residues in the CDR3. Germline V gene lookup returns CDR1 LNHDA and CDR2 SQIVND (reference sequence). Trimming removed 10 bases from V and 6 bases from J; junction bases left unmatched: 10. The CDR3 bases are TGTGCCACCAAACAGGGGGTTAATGCTGAAGCTTTCTTT. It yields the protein CATKQGVNAEAFF.

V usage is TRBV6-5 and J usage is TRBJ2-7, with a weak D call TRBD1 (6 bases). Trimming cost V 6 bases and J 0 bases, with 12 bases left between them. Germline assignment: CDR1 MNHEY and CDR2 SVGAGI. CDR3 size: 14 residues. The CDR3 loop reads CASRRTASSYEQYF. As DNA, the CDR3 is TGTGCCAGCAGGAGGACAGCGAGCTCCTACGAGCAGTACTTC.

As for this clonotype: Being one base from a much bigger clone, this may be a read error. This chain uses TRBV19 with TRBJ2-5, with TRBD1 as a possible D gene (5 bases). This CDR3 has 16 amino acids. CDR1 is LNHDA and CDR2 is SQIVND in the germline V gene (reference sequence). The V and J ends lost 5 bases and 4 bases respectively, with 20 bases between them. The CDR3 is CASSSITGRERETQYF. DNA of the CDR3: TGTGCCAGTAGTTCTATTACAGGCAGAGAAAGAGAGACCCAGTACTTC.

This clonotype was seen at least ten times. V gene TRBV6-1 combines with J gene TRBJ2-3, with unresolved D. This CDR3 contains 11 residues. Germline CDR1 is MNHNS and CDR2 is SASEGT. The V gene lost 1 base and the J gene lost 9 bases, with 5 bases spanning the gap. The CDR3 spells CASSEGVTQYF. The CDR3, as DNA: TGTGCCAGCAGTGAAGGGGTGACGCAGTATTTT.

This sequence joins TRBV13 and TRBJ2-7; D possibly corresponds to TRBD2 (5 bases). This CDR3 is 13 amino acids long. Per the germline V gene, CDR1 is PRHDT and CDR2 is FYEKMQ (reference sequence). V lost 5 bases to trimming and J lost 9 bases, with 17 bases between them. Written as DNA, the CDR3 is TGTGCCAGCAGCCCAAGCGGTTACTCCGGGCAGTACTTC. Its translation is CASSPSGYSGQYF.

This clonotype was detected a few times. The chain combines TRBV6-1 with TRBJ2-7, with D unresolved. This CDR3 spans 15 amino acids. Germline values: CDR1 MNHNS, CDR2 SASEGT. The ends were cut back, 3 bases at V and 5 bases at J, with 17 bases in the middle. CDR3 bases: TGTGCCAGCAGTGAGTCGGTCGGTGAGAGCCACGAGCAGTACTTC. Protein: CASSESVGESHEQYF.

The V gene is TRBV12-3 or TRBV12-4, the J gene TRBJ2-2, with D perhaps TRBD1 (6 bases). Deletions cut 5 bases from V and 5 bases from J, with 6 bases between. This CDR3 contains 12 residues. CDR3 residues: CASSQGTGELFF. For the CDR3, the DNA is TGTGCCAGCAGTCAGGGGACCGGGGAGCTGTTTTTT.